This TCR beta chain is from a study of T-cell memory formation after mild COVID-19. Germline loops: CDR1 MGHRA, CDR2 YSYEKL. CDR3 length: 15 amino acids. Trimming took off 4 bases at V and 2 bases at J, with 15 bases between the two ends. Regarding this clonotype: Its cognate antigen is unknown.

The authors produced TCR alpha and TCR beta cDNA libraries with sample barcodes and UMIs by 5'RACE using constant-segment primers. One entry per CDR3 protein results from TCRdb running MiXCR on the 5' RACE reads. Among roughly 510,000 distinct CDR3 sequences listed, 17% were seen once. Broader study findings: Certain responding clones were present in pre-infection memory, suggesting participation of cross-reactive memory. Balance between CD4 and CD8 was seen in clones contracting day 15 to 85, and a CD4+ lean was seen in later expanders.

The sequence was obtained from an adult woman who had mild COVID-19 (a few samples of this study predate the infection). Cell type and time point are not known. Sequencing used PBMCs or a T cell subset sorted from them (not recorded which). V gene TRBV4-1 combines with J gene TRBJ2-7; either TRBD1 or TRBD2 may fit D (5 bases each). The CDR3 DNA reads as TGCGCCAGCAGCCCCCGGGACGCGTCCCCCTACGAGCAGTACTTC. This gives the protein CASSPRDASPYEQYF.